This entry concerns a single T cell receptor beta chain. This clonotype was recorded at least ten times. The specificity of this receptor is unknown. It has no much larger one-base neighbor in the sample; base qualities were not kept. Two rounds of multiplex PCR were performed to amplify the TCR beta CDR3 region from genomic DNA. The first PCR round used primers specific to each TRBV and TRBJ gene, and the primer sequences were filed in Chinese patent CN105087789A. The second PCR round used universal primers. The Roche High Pure PCR Template Preparation Kit was used to extract genomic DNA from the frozen PBMCs. The libraries underwent paired-end sequencing with 151 bp reads on an Illumina HiSeq 3000. Turning to the authors' computational methods: CutAdapt was used to discard raw reads that did not contain the multiplex PCR primer sequences. Using PEAR, the high-quality paired reads were merged into contigs. By aligning each contig to reference sequences, MiXCR assigned the TRB V, D and J gene segments to that contig. To remove sequencing errors, CDR3 sequences were clustered according to base quality and sequence similarity. Shannon entropy normalized by the natural log of productive TCR sequence number was used as the measure of diversity. To get clonality, Shannon entropy was divided by the natural log of the number of unique clonotypes, and that result was subtracted from one. Progression-free survival cut-offs for repertoire metrics were chosen using the Youden index of ROC curves, with analyses run in R 3.5.3. Using fastp trimming at Q25 and MiXCR clonotype assembly, TCRdb reanalyzed the public sequencing data and kept in-frame beta chains. Rows merge per CDR3 protein into single entries with the most common DNA and genes. TCRdb's processing, not the authors' own work, is the source of the V and J calls. A total of tens of thousands of distinct CDR3 sequences appear in this sample, around 42% of them only once. 57% of the sample comes from the top ten.

This sample was included in a study of prognosis after radiotherapy for stage I lung cancer (dated by TCRdb to the early 2020s). For the study in its entirety: Between early 2018 and 2019, 15 to 20 patients with stage I NSCLC were enrolled in Nanjing, China. Newly diagnosed primary stage I lung tumors occurred in roughly 15 patients, and oligometastatic NSCLC after surgical resection of the primary tumor occurred in 4 or 5. Every patient was deemed medically inoperable, approximately 12 because of comorbidities and roughly 7 because they refused surgery. The cohort comprised around 14 men and about six women with a median age of approximately 74 years, ranging from 53 to 84 years. Tumor histology was squamous cell carcinoma in about seven patients and adenocarcinoma in roughly 12. SBRT was given in 3 to 5 fractions with a biologically effective dose of at least 100 Gy, using image-guided IMRT or VMAT. SBRT was not combined with any concurrent therapy in any patient. Distant metastases were developed by four of the 19 patients after SBRT, at a median of roughly 7 months, whereas no significant progression was observed in the other 15 patients. The study profiled peripheral blood TCR beta repertoires from stage I NSCLC patients before and after stereotactic body radiotherapy and related them to distant failure. The study sequenced about 38 blood samples from about 20 patients, one before and one after SBRT per patient.

CDR3 length: 14 amino acids, cysteine to phenylalanine. The retained sequence is limited to the CDR3, 42 bases, with the frame set at the first base. V trim: 5 bases; J trim: 3 bases; unmatched bases: 4. A history of other malignancies or of prior chemotherapy or radiotherapy was absent in all patients, and node-negative disease was shown on CT and PET/CT in all patients. At each of two time points, around 5.7 milliliters of peripheral venous blood were collected in EDTA tubes. Ficoll-Paque Plus density-gradient centrifugation was used to isolate PBMCs. Right after collection, samples were placed at -80 degrees C and kept there until analysis. Beyond this particular receptor, the publication reports: Differences in TRBV and TRBJ usage frequencies by metastasis status were reportedly observed in two V genes at baseline and in several V and two J genes after SBRT. Limitations of the study included a small cohort and short follow-up, and the study findings need independent validation. Post-SBRT Shannon entropy and its change from baseline were lower in patients who developed distant metastases; baseline Shannon entropy was not associated with metastases. No adjustment for multiple comparisons was applied to any of the reported P values. Unique TCR clone counts fell after SBRT (median 10,088 before versus more than 6,500 after; Wilcoxon paired P=0.011). Whether the expanded TCR clones were tumor-specific was not determined.

Sample: PBMCs, taken before or after stereotactic body radiation therapy (not recorded which). The clonotype originates from a donor aged 50 or older with non-small cell lung cancer. The chain is assembled from TRBV12-3 or TRBV12-4 and TRBJ2-1, with TRBD2 matching 7 junction bases. The nucleotides read TGTGCCAGCAGTCTAAGCGGGATCTACAATGAGCAGTTCTTC. Its coded protein is CASSLSGIYNEQFF.